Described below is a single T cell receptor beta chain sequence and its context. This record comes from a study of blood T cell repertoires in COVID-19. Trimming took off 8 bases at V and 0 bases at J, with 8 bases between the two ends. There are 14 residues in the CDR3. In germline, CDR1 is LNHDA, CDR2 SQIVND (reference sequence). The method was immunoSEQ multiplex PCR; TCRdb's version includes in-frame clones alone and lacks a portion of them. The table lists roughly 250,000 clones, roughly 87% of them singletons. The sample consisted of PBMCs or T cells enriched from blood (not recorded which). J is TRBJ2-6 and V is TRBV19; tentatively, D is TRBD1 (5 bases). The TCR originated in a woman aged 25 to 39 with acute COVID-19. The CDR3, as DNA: TGTGCCAGTCATGACAGCTCTGGGGCCAACGTCCTGACTTTC. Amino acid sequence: CASHDSSGANVLTF.